This is a list of T cell receptor beta chains from one sample in a study. The assay was immunoSEQ multiplex PCR, and TCRdb's table has in-frame clones only and misses some. The sample lists around 50,000 clones, 85% to 95% seen once, with about 10% in the top ten. The sequencing sample was made of PBMCs. The receptors here all came from a man aged 35 to 55 with rheumatoid arthritis. Each CDR3 is given with its conserved first and last residue. Each record gives: D gene, V gene, clone size, J gene, CDR3 DNA, CDR3 protein. A D gene is named only where the DNA matches it firmly. Clone size is given for some rows only: seen once, a few or many times, or a class if the clone is expanded.

d_call: .
v_call: TRBV6-5
clone_size: once
j_call: TRBJ1-1
cdr3_nt: TGTGCCAGCAGGAGCGTGGGGGCGCTCACTGAAGCTTTCTTT
cdr3_aa: CASRSVGALTEAFF

d_call: TRBD2
v_call: TRBV19
clone_size: .
j_call: TRBJ2-1
cdr3_nt: TGTGCCAGTATGCCTAGCGGGTACTACAATGAGCAGTTCTTC
cdr3_aa: CASMPSGYYNEQFF

d_call: .
v_call: TRBV12-3/TRBV12-4
clone_size: once
j_call: TRBJ2-5
cdr3_nt: TGTGCCAGCAGTTTTGGAGAGACCCAGTACTTC
cdr3_aa: CASSFGETQYF

d_call: TRBD2
v_call: TRBV18
clone_size: .
j_call: TRBJ2-2
cdr3_nt: TGTGCCAGCTCACCACGGGGACTAGCGGGAAGCACCGGGGAGCTGTTTTTT
cdr3_aa: CASSPRGLAGSTGELFF

d_call: TRBD1
v_call: TRBV4-1
clone_size: .
j_call: TRBJ2-1
cdr3_nt: TGCGCCAGCAGCCCGACAGGGGGACCATCCTACAATGAGCAGTTCTTC
cdr3_aa: CASSPTGGPSYNEQFF

d_call: .
v_call: TRBV7-9
clone_size: .
j_call: TRBJ2-7
cdr3_nt: TGTGCCAGCAGCCGGGTTGGACTCTCCTACGAGCAGTACTTC
cdr3_aa: CASSRVGLSYEQYF

d_call: .
v_call: TRBV6-2/TRBV6-3
clone_size: .
j_call: TRBJ1-6
cdr3_nt: TGTGCCAGCAGTTACTCGATGGTTCAGAAGGAAAATTCACCCCTCCACTTT
cdr3_aa: CASSYSMVQKENSPLHF

d_call: .
v_call: TRBV30
clone_size: .
j_call: TRBJ1-5
cdr3_nt: TGTGCCTGGAGTGGGGCGAATCAGCCCCAGCATTTT
cdr3_aa: CAWSGANQPQHF

d_call: .
v_call: TRBV20-1
clone_size: .
j_call: TRBJ1-4
cdr3_nt: TGCAGTGCTAGTCGTGGACCAACTAATGAAAAACTGTTTTTT
cdr3_aa: CSASRGPTNEKLFF

d_call: TRBD1
v_call: TRBV3-1/TRBV3-2
clone_size: .
j_call: TRBJ1-1
cdr3_nt: TGTGCCAGCAGCCCGTCGACAGGGGGTGTGGTCGACACTGAAGCTTTCTTT
cdr3_aa: CASSPSTGGVVDTEAFF

d_call: .
v_call: TRBV19
clone_size: .
j_call: TRBJ1-2
cdr3_nt: TGTGCCACAACGGACGGTTATGGCTACACCTTC
cdr3_aa: CATTDGYGYTF

d_call: .
v_call: TRBV5-4
clone_size: .
j_call: TRBJ2-7
cdr3_nt: TGTGCCAGCAGCTTGGGCGGAGGCGGACCGGGGGCCTACGAGCAGTACTTC
cdr3_aa: CASSLGGGGPGAYEQYF

d_call: TRBD2
v_call: TRBV24-1
clone_size: .
j_call: TRBJ2-5
cdr3_nt: TGTGCCACCAGTGACGCCGGGACTAGCTCAGAGACCCAGTACTTC
cdr3_aa: CATSDAGTSSETQYF

d_call: .
v_call: TRBV18
clone_size: .
j_call: TRBJ2-7
cdr3_nt: TGTGCCAGCTCAACCGAGGAGGGGGTCTACGAGCAGTACTTC
cdr3_aa: CASSTEEGVYEQYF

d_call: TRBD2
v_call: TRBV5-1
clone_size: .
j_call: TRBJ2-3
cdr3_nt: TGCGCCAGCAGCTATACCGGGACTAAGGTCTCCAGCACAGATACGCAGTATTTT
cdr3_aa: CASSYTGTKVSSTDTQYF

d_call: .
v_call: TRBV10-3
clone_size: .
j_call: TRBJ2-7
cdr3_nt: TGTGCCATCAGTGACACAGGGACCTACGAGCAGTACTTC
cdr3_aa: CAISDTGTYEQYF

d_call: .
v_call: TRBV6-5
clone_size: .
j_call: TRBJ1-1
cdr3_nt: TGTGCCAGCAGTTACGAGGGTATGAACACTGAAGCTTTCTTT
cdr3_aa: CASSYEGMNTEAFF

d_call: .
v_call: TRBV27
clone_size: .
j_call: TRBJ2-3
cdr3_nt: TGTGCCAGCACCCAGCAGTGGGGGGTTGCAGATACGCAGTATTTT
cdr3_aa: CASTQQWGVADTQYF

d_call: .
v_call: TRBV12-1
clone_size: .
j_call: TRBJ2-3
cdr3_nt: TGTGCCAGCAGCTCATTCGACGGGCCATCGCAGTATTTT
cdr3_aa: CASSSFDGPSQYF

d_call: .
v_call: TRBV6-5
clone_size: few
j_call: TRBJ1-1
cdr3_nt: TGTGCCAGCAGTCAACCTGAGGGTGAAGCTTTCTTT
cdr3_aa: CASSQPEGEAFF

d_call: .
v_call: TRBV7-3
clone_size: .
j_call: TRBJ1-1
cdr3_nt: TGTGCCAGCAGCTTAAATACGTACACTGAAGCTTTCTTT
cdr3_aa: CASSLNTYTEAFF

d_call: .
v_call: TRBV30
clone_size: .
j_call: TRBJ2-4
cdr3_nt: TGTGCCTGGAGTGTAGTCGACGAACGGCAGTACTTC
cdr3_aa: CAWSVVDERQYF

d_call: .
v_call: TRBV4-2
clone_size: .
j_call: TRBJ1-1
cdr3_nt: TGTGCCAGCTCGAATGCACAAATGAACACTGAAGCTTTCTTT
cdr3_aa: CASSNAQMNTEAFF

d_call: TRBD1
v_call: TRBV7-3
clone_size: .
j_call: TRBJ1-3
cdr3_nt: TGTGCCAGCAGCTTATGCTTCGGACAGGTAATCTCTGGAAACACCATATATTTT
cdr3_aa: CASSLCFGQVISGNTIYF

d_call: TRBD1
v_call: TRBV5-4
clone_size: few
j_call: TRBJ2-7
cdr3_nt: TGTGCCAGCAGCGGCGGGACAGGGAAGCGCGAGCAGTACTTC
cdr3_aa: CASSGGTGKREQYF

d_call: .
v_call: TRBV19
clone_size: .
j_call: TRBJ1-5
cdr3_nt: TGTGCCAGTAGTTCCCGACGACAGAGCTTCAATCAGCCCCAGCATTTT
cdr3_aa: CASSSRRQSFNQPQHF

d_call: .
v_call: TRBV15
clone_size: .
j_call: TRBJ1-5
cdr3_nt: TGTGCCACCAGCAGTGGACAGAATAGCAATCAGCCCCAGCATTTT
cdr3_aa: CATSSGQNSNQPQHF

d_call: .
v_call: TRBV20-1
clone_size: .
j_call: TRBJ2-7
cdr3_nt: TGCAGTGCTCAGAAGAACTACGAGCAGTACTTC
cdr3_aa: CSAQKNYEQYF

d_call: .
v_call: TRBV7-8
clone_size: .
j_call: TRBJ1-1
cdr3_nt: TGTGCCAGCAGCACACTAGGGGGTTACACTGAAGCTTTCTTT
cdr3_aa: CASSTLGGYTEAFF

d_call: TRBD1
v_call: TRBV2
clone_size: .
j_call: TRBJ1-1
cdr3_nt: TGTGCCAGCAGTTCAGGGGGAATGAACACTGAAGCTTTCTTT
cdr3_aa: CASSSGGMNTEAFF

d_call: .
v_call: TRBV5-1
clone_size: .
j_call: TRBJ1-1
cdr3_nt: TGCGCCAGCAGCTTGAGCGGAATAACTGAAGCTTTCTTT
cdr3_aa: CASSLSGITEAFF

d_call: .
v_call: TRBV6-5
clone_size: .
j_call: TRBJ1-4
cdr3_nt: TGTGCCAGCCGGGACGCCGGATTTGAAAAACTGTTTTTT
cdr3_aa: CASRDAGFEKLFF

d_call: .
v_call: TRBV29-1
clone_size: .
j_call: TRBJ1-2
cdr3_nt: TGCAGCGTTGAAGGGACAGCTGGTGGCTACACCTTC
cdr3_aa: CSVEGTAGGYTF

d_call: TRBD1
v_call: TRBV5-1
clone_size: .
j_call: TRBJ1-2
cdr3_nt: TGCGCCAGCAGCACCGGACAGGGGCCTGGGCACGGCTATGGCTACACCTTC
cdr3_aa: CASSTGQGPGHGYGYTF

d_call: .
v_call: TRBV5-6
clone_size: .
j_call: TRBJ1-1
cdr3_nt: TGTGCCAGCAGCGTCGGGCCAGCCGAGGAAGCTTTCTTT
cdr3_aa: CASSVGPAEEAFF

d_call: .
v_call: TRBV6-5
clone_size: .
j_call: TRBJ1-4
cdr3_nt: TGTGCCAGCAGGACAGGTTTAAATGAAAAACTGTTTTTT
cdr3_aa: CASRTGLNEKLFF

d_call: TRBD2
v_call: TRBV5-1
clone_size: .
j_call: TRBJ2-1
cdr3_nt: TGCGCCAGCAAACTAGCGGTCGTGAATGAGCAGTTCTTC
cdr3_aa: CASKLAVVNEQFF

d_call: .
v_call: TRBV19
clone_size: .
j_call: TRBJ2-1
cdr3_nt: TGTGCCAGTAGTATAGCGGTCCTAGGGGGCAATGAGCAGTTCTTC
cdr3_aa: CASSIAVLGGNEQFF

d_call: .
v_call: TRBV7-9
clone_size: .
j_call: TRBJ2-7
cdr3_nt: TGTGCCAGCAGCTCCCAGTCATCTTACTCCTACGAGCAGTACTTC
cdr3_aa: CASSSQSSYSYEQYF

d_call: .
v_call: TRBV15
clone_size: .
j_call: TRBJ2-7
cdr3_nt: TGTGCCACCAGCAGAGATTGGGGTCAGCACTCCTACGAGCAGTACTTC
cdr3_aa: CATSRDWGQHSYEQYF

d_call: .
v_call: TRBV7-9
clone_size: .
j_call: TRBJ2-1
cdr3_nt: TGTGCCAGCAGCCCGGACGCGGACTTCTACAATGAGCAGTTCTTC
cdr3_aa: CASSPDADFYNEQFF

d_call: .
v_call: TRBV12-3/TRBV12-4
clone_size: .
j_call: TRBJ2-7
cdr3_nt: TGTGCCAGCAGTGTATACAGGGTTGAGCAGTACTTC
cdr3_aa: CASSVYRVEQYF

d_call: .
v_call: TRBV15
clone_size: .
j_call: TRBJ1-5
cdr3_nt: TGTGCCACCAGCAGGGGGTTGCAGCCCCAGCATTTT
cdr3_aa: CATSRGLQPQHF

d_call: .
v_call: TRBV6-5
clone_size: .
j_call: TRBJ1-4
cdr3_nt: TGTGCCAGCAGTTACAGCATCGCGATAGGTGAAAAACTGTTTTTT
cdr3_aa: CASSYSIAIGEKLFF

d_call: .
v_call: TRBV20-1
clone_size: .
j_call: TRBJ2-1
cdr3_nt: TGCAGTGCTACCCCAGGTGAGCAGTTCTTC
cdr3_aa: CSATPGEQFF